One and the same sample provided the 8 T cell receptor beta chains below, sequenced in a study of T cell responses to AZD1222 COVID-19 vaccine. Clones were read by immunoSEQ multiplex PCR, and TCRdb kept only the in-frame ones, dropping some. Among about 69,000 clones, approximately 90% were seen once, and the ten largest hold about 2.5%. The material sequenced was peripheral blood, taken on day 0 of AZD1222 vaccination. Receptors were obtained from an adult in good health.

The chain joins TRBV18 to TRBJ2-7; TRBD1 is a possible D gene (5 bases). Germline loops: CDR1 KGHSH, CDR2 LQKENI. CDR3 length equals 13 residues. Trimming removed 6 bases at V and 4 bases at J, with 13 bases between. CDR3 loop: CASSRDRFYEQYF. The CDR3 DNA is TGTGCCAGCTCCCGCGACAGATTTTACGAGCAGTACTTC.

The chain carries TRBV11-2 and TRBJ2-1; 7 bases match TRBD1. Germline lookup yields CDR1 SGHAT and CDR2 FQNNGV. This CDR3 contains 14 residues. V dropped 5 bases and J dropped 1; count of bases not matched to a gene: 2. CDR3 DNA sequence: TGTGCCAGCAGCGGACAGGTATCCTACAATGAGCAGTTCTTC. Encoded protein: CASSGQVSYNEQFF.

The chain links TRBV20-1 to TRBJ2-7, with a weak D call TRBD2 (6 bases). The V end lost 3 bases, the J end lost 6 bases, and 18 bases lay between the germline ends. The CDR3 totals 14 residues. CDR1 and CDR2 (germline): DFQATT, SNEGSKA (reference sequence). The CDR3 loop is CSASSMGGTFEQYF. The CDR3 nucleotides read TGCAGTGCTAGTTCGATGGGGGGAACCTTCGAGCAGTACTTC.

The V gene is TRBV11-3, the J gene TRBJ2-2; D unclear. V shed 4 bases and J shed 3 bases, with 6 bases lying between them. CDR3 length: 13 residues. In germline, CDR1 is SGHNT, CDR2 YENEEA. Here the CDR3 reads CASSSFDTGELFF. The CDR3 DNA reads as TGTGCCAGCAGCTCATTTGACACCGGGGAGCTGTTTTTT.

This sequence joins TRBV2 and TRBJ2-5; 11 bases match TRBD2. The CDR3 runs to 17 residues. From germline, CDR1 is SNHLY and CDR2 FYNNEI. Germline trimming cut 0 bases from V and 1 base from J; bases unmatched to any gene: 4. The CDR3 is CASSEAYLAGGQETQYF. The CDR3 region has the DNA TGTGCCAGCAGTGAAGCTTACCTAGCGGGAGGCCAAGAGACCCAGTACTTC.

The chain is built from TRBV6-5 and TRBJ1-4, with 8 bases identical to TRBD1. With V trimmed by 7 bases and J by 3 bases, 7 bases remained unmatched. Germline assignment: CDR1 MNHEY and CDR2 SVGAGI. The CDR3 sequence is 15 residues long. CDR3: CASNRQGIANEKLFF. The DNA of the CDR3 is TGTGCCAGCAATAGACAGGGGATCGCTAATGAAAAACTGTTTTTT.

CDR3 protein: CASSIGAPGFILTASGYTF. In DNA, the CDR3 is TGTGCCAGTAGTATAGGGGCGCCAGGGTTTATTTTGACGGCTTCTGGCTACACCTTC. The rearrangement joins TRBV19 to TRBJ1-2, with a tentative D call TRBD1 (5 bases). The CDR3 loop spans 19 amino acids. The V and J ends lost 1 base and 7 bases respectively, with 28 bases between them. The germline V gene has CDR1 LNHDA and CDR2 SQIVND (reference sequence).

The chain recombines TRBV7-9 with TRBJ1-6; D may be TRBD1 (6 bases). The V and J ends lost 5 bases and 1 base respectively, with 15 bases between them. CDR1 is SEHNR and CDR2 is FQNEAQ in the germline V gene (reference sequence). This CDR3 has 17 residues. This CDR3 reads CASSKMGGASYNSPLHF. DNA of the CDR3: TGTGCCAGCAGCAAGATGGGGGGCGCATCCTATAATTCACCCCTCCACTTT.